This record looks at one T cell receptor (beta chain) sequence and its context. TCR beta CDR3 regions were amplified from RNA. The primer set for the first-round RT-PCR of the TCR CDR3 was HTBI. TCRdb re-analysed the multiplex PCR reads in MiXCR, keeping a single row per CDR3 protein. Of about 580,000 distinct CDR3 sequences listed, over 11% were seen once; the top ten hold roughly 5.7%. The CDR3 loop spans 16 amino acids. Germline V gene lookup returns CDR1 KGHSH and CDR2 LQKENI. Trimming cost V 4 bases and J 4 bases, with 18 bases left between them. These data are taken from a study of T cells in Graves' hyperthyroidism and ophthalmopathy.

The chain joins TRBV18 to TRBJ2-3; D might be TRBD2 (6 bases). The receptor was derived from a woman aged 25 to 39 with Graves' hyperthyroidism that later progressed to Graves' ophthalmopathy. The source material was blood. The CDR3 loop reads CASSLRVGSSADTQYF. CDR3 sequence (DNA): TGTGCCAGCTCACTCAGAGTCGGGAGTAGCGCAGATACGCAGTATTTT.